The sequence of this T cell receptor beta chain was determined in a study of blood T cell repertoires in COVID-19. At the level of the study: T cells, B-cell-depleted T cells, or PBMCs supplied cDNA or gDNA.

The assay was immunoSEQ multiplex PCR, and TCRdb's table has in-frame clones only and misses some. The table has fewer than 600,000 clones, roughly 90% seen once. CDR3 length equals 16 residues. Looked up from germline, CDR1 is LGHNT and CDR2 is FRNRAP. The V segment lost 1 base and the J segment 11 bases; nucleotides outside the gene matches: 11. The V and J genes are TRBV12-5 and TRBJ1-5, with 10 bases matching TRBD1. The sample was PBMCs or T cells enriched from blood (not recorded which). This receptor was taken from a woman aged 40 to 50 who had recovered from COVID-19. The CDR3 here is CASGLAPGQGSLAQHF. The CDR3 DNA sequence: TGTGCTAGTGGTTTGGCCCCGGGACAGGGGTCTCTGGCCCAGCATTTT.